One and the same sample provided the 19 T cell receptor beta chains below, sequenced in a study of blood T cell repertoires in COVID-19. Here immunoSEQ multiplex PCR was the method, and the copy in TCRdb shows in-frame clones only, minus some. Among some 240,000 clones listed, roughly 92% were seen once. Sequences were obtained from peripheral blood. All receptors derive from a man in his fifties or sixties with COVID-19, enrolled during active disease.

The CDR3 sequence is CASSLRTGGGELFF. DNA for the CDR3: TGTGCCAGCAGCTTGCGTACAGGCGGCGGGGAGCTGTTTTTT. This chain uses TRBV5-5 with TRBJ2-2; tentative D call: TRBD1 (5 bases). This CDR3 has 14 residues. From germline, CDR1 is SGHKS and CDR2 YYEKEE (reference sequence). The germline V and J ends were trimmed by 1 base and 7 bases, with 11 bases remaining between them.

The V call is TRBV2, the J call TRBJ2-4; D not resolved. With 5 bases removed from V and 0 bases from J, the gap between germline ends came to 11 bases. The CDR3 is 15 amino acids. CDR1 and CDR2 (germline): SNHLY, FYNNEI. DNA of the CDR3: TGTGCCAGCAGTTACAGTAACATAGCCAAAAACATTCAGTACTTC. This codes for CASSYSNIAKNIQYF.

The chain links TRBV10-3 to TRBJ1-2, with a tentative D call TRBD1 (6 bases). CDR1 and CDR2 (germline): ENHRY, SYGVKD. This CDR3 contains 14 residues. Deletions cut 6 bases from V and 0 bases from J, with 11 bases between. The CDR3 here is CAISGQTTNYGYTF. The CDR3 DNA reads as TGTGCCATCAGCGGACAGACTACTAACTATGGCTACACCTTC.

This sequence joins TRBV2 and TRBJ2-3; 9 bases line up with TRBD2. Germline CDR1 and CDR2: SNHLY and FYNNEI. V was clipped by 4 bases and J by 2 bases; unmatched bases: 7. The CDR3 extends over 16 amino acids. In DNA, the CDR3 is TGTGCCAGCAGTGCCCCACTAGCGGGCCACACAGATACGCAGTATTTT. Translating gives CASSAPLAGHTDTQYF. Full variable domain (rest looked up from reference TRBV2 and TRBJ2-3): EPEVTQTPSHQVTQMGQEVILRCVPISNHLYFYWYRQILGQKVEFLVSFYNNEISEKSEIFDDQFSVERPDGSNFTLKIRSTKLEDSAMYFCASSAPLAGHTDTQYFGPGTRLTVL.

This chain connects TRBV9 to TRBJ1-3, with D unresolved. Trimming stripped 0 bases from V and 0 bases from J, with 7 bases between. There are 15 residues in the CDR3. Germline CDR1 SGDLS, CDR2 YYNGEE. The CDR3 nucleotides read TGTGCCAGCAGCGTAGCCGTGAGCTCTGGAAACACCATATATTTT. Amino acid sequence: CASSVAVSSGNTIYF. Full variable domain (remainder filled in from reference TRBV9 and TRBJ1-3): DSGVTQTPKHLITATGQRVTLRCSPRSGDLSVYWYQQSLDQGLQFLIQYYNGEERAKGNILERFSAQQFPDLHSELNLSSLELGDSALYFCASSVAVSSGNTIYFGEGSWLTVV.

The CDR3 spells CASTRSAGVEDTEAFF. The CDR3 DNA reads as TGTGCCAGCACCCGGTCGGCTGGTGTTGAGGACACTGAAGCTTTCTTT. V is TRBV5-4 and J is TRBJ1-1; D unresolved. This CDR3 region has 16 residues. Per germline, CDR1 SGHNT and CDR2 YYREEE (reference sequence). Trimming took off 6 bases at V and 3 bases at J, with 21 bases between the two ends.

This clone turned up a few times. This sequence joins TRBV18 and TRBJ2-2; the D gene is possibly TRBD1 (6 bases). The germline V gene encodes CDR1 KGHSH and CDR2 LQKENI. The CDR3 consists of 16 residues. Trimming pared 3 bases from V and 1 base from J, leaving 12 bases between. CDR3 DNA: TGTGCCAGCTCACCGACGGACAGACTGAACACCGGGGAGCTGTTTTTT. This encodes CASSPTDRLNTGELFF.

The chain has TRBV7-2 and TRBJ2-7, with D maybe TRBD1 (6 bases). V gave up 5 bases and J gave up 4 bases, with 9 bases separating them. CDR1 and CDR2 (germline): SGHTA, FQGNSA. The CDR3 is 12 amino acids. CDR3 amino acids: CASSQDRYEQYF. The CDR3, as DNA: TGTGCCAGCAGCCAAGACAGGTACGAGCAGTACTTC.

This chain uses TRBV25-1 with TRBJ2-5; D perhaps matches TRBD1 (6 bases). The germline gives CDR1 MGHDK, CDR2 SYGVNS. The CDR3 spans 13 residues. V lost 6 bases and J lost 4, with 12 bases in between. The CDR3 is CASSAGEGETQYF. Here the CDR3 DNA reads TGTGCCAGCAGCGCAGGGGAAGGAGAGACCCAGTACTTC.

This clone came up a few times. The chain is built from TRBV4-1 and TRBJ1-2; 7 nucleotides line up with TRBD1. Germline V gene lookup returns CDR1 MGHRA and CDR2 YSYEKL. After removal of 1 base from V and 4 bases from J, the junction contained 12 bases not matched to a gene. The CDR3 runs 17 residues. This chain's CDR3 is CASSQVPGGYLGYGYTF. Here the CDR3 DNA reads TGCGCCAGCAGCCAAGTCCCAGGGGGGTACTTGGGCTATGGCTACACCTTC.

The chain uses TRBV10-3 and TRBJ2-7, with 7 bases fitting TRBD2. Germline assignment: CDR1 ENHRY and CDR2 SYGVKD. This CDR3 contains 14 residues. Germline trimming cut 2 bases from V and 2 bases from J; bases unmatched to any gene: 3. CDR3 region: CAISERAGPYEQYF. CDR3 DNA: TGTGCCATCAGTGAGCGAGCGGGGCCCTACGAGCAGTACTTC.

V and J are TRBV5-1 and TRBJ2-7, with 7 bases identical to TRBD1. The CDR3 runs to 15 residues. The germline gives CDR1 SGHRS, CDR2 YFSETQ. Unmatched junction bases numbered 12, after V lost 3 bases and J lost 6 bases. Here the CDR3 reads CASSSSPGQSSEQYF. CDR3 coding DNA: TGCGCCAGCAGCTCGAGCCCGGGACAGTCAAGCGAGCAGTACTTC.

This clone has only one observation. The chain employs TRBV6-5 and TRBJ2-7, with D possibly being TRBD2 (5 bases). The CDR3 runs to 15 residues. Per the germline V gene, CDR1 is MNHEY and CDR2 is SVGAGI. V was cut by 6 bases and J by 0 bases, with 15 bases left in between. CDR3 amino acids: CASRDREVSSYEQYF. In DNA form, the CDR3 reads TGTGCCAGCAGGGACCGGGAAGTCAGCTCCTACGAGCAGTACTTC.

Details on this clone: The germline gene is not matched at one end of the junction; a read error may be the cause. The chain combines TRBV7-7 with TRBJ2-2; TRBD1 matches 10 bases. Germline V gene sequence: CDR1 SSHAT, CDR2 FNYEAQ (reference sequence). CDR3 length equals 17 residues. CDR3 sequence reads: CASSFAGTGANTGELFF. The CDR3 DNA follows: TGTGCTAGCAGCTTCGCCGGGACAGGGGCGAACACCGGGGAGCTGTTTTTT.

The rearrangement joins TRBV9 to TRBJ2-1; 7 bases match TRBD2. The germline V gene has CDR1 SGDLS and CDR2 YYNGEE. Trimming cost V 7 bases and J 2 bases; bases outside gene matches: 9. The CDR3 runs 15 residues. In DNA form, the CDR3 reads TGTGCCAGCTGGGGAGGGGAGGGACCCTACAATGAGCAGTTCTTC. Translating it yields CASWGGEGPYNEQFF.

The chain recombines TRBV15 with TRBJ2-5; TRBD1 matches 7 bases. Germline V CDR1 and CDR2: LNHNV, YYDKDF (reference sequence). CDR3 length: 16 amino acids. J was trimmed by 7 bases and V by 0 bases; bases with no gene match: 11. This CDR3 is CATSRDRRGLEGTQYF. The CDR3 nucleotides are TGTGCCACCAGCAGAGATCGAAGGGGGCTAGAGGGGACCCAGTACTTC.

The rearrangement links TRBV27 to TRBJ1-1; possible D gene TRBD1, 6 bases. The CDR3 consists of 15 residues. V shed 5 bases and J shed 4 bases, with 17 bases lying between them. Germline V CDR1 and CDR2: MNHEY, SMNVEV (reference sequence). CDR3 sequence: CASSPTGGAITEAFF. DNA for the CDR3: TGTGCCAGCAGTCCGACTGGGGGGGCGATCACTGAAGCTTTCTTT.

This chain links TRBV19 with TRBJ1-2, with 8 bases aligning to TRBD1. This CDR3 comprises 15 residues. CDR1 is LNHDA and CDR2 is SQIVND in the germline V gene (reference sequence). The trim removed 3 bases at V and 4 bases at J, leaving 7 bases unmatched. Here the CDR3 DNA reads TGTGCCAGTAGTATTTCAGGGGGCGGCCGCTATGGCTACACCTTC. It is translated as CASSISGGGRYGYTF.

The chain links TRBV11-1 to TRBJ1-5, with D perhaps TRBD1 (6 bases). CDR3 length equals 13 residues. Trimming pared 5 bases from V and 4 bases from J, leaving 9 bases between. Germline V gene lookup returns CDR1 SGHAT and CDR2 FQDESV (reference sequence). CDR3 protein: CASSRQVNQPQHF. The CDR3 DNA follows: TGTGCCAGCAGCCGACAGGTGAATCAGCCCCAGCATTTT.